This TCR beta chain was sequenced during a study of blood T cell repertoires in COVID-19. This clone showed up just once. Clones were sequenced by immunoSEQ multiplex PCR, and TCRdb holds only the in-frame ones, with some missing. The data contain some 50,000 clones, roughly 77% of them singletons. Sequenced: peripheral blood. The receptor was derived from a human donor with active or convalescent COVID-19. The donor label of this sample is uncertain.

This chain's CDR3 is CAWSVDRNTEAFF. CDR3 sequence (DNA): TGTGCCTGGAGTGTAGACAGGAACACTGAAGCTTTCTTT. The chain links TRBV30 to TRBJ1-1; weak D call: TRBD1 (5 bases). Trimming cost V 0 bases and J 1 base, with 6 bases left between them. The CDR3 has 13 amino acids. Germline V gives CDR1 GTSNPN, CDR2 SVGIG (reference sequence).